This paragraph reports one T cell receptor beta chain. This specimen comes from a study of blood T cell repertoires in COVID-19. In the original processing: Using reference gene primer amplification, nucleated cell counts were estimated. Sequencing was performed with immunoSEQ multiplex PCR; in TCRdb, only in-frame clones are kept and a portion is missing. V, J and clone size were drawn from that table, and D and trimming were deduced from the DNA. This table holds a few hundred thousand clones, 70% to 90% found once. Germline assignment: CDR1 MNHEY and CDR2 SVGAGI. V lost 8 bases and J 5 bases, leaving 15 bases between the germline ends. The CDR3 contains 13 residues. Participant-reported clinical history was the basis for cohort assignment.

This chain uses TRBV6-5 with TRBJ1-1, with D tentatively TRBD1 (5 bases). The specimen was PBMCs or T cells enriched from blood (not recorded which). This clonotype was obtained from a woman between 25 and 40 years old who had recovered from COVID-19. CDR3 region: CASRSRQLTEAFF. As DNA, the CDR3 is TGTGCCAGCCGGTCAAGACAGCTAACTGAAGCTTTCTTT.